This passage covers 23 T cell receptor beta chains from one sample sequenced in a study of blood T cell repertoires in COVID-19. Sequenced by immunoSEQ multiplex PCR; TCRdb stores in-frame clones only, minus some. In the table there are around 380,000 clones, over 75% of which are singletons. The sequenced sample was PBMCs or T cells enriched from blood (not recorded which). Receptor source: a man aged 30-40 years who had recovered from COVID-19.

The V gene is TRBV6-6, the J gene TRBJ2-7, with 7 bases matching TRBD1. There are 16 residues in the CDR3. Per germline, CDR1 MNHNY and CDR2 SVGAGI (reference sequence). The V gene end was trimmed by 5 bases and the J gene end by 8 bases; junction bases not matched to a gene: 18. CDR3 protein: CASSKSPGTVATKQYF. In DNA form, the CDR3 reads TGTGCCAGCAGTAAATCCCCCGGGACAGTCGCTACGAAGCAGTACTTC.

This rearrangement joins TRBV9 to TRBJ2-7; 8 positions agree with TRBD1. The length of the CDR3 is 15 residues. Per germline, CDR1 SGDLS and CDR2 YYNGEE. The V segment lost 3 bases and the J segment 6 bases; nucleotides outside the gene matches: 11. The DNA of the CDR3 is TGTGCCAGCAGCGCCGACGACAGGGGTGGTGGCGAGCAGTACTTC. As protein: CASSADDRGGGEQYF.

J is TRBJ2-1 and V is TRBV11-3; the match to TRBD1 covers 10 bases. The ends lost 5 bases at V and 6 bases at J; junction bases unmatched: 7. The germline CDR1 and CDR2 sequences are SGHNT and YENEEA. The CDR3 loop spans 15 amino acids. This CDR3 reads CASSLGQGGFNEQFF. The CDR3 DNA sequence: TGTGCCAGCAGCCTTGGACAGGGGGGATTCAATGAGCAGTTCTTC. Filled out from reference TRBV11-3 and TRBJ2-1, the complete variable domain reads EAGVVQSPRYKIIEKKQPVAFWCNPISGHNTLYWYLQNLGQGPELLIRYENEEAVDDSQLPKDRFSAERLKGVDSTLKIQPAELGDSAVYLCASSLGQGGFNEQFFGPGTRLTVL.

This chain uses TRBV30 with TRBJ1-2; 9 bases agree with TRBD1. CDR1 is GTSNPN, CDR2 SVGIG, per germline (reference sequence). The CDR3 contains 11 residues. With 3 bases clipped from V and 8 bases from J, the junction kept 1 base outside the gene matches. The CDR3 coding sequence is TGTGCCTGGAGGACAGGGGGAGGCTACACCTTC. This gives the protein CAWRTGGGYTF.

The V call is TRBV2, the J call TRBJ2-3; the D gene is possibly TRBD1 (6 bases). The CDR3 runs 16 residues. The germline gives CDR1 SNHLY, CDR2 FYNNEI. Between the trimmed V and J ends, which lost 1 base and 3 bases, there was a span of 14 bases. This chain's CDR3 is CASSEDVGGGTDTQYF. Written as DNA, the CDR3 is TGTGCCAGCAGTGAAGATGTAGGGGGTGGAACAGATACGCAGTATTTT.

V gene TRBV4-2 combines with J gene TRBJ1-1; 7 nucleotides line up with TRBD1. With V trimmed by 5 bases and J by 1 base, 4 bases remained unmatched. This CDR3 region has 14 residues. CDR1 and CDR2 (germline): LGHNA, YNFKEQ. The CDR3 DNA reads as TGTGCCAGCAGCATGGGACAGTCGAACACTGAAGCTTTCTTT. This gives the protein CASSMGQSNTEAFF.

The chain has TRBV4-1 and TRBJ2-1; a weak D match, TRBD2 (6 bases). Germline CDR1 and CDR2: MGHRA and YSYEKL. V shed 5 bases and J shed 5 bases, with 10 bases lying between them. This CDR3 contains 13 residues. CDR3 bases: TGCGCCAGCAGCTACCGACTAGACAATGAGCAGTTCTTC. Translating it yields CASSYRLDNEQFF.

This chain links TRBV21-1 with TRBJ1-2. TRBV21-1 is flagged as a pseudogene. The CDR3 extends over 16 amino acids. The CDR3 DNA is TGTGCCAGCAGCAAAGGGCCCCCGGGGGAGGAGAGTGGCTACACCTTC. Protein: CASSKGPPGEESGYTF.

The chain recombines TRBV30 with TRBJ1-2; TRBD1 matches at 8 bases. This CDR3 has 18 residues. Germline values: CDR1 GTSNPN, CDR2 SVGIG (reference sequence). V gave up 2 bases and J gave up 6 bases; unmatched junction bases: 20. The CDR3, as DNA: TGTGCCTGGAGTAATAAAATCCCAAAGGACAGGGTTTTCAATGGCTACACCTTC. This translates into CAWSNKIPKDRVFNGYTF.

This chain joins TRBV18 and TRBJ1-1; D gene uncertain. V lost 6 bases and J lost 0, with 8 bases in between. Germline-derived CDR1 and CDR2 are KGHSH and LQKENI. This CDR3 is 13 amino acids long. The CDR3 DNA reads TGTGCCAGCTCCGCGGGTTTGAACACTGAAGCTTTCTTT. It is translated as CASSAGLNTEAFF.

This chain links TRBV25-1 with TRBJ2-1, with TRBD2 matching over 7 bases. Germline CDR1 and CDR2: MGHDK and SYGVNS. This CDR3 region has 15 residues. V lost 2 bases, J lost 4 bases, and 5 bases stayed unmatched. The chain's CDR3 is CASSEDGGGYNEQFF. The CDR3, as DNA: TGTGCCAGCAGTGAAGATGGGGGGGGATACAATGAGCAGTTCTTC.

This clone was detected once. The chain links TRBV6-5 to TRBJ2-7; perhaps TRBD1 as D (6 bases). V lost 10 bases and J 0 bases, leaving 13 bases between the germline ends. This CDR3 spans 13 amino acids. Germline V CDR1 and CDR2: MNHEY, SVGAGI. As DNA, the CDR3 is TGTGCCACACGACAGGCCAGCTCCTACGAGCAGTACTTC. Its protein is CATRQASSYEQYF.

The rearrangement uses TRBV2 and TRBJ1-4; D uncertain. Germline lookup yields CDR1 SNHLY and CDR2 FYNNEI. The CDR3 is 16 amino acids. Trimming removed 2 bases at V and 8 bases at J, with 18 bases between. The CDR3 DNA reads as TGTGCCAGCAGTGAAAGAGGGCGCCAAGCTGGGGAAAAACTGTTTTTT. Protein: CASSERGRQAGEKLFF.

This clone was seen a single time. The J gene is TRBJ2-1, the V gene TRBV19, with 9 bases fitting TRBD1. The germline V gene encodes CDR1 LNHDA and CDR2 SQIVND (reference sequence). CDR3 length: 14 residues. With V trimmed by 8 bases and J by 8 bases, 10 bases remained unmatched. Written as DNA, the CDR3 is TGTGCCAGTGTGGGACAGGGAAGTTTCTATGAGCAGTTCTTC. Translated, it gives CASVGQGSFYEQFF.

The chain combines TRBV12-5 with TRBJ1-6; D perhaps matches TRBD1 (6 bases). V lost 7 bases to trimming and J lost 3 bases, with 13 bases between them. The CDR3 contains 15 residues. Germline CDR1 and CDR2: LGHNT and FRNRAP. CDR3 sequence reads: CASALQDSYNSPLHF. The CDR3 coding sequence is TGTGCTAGTGCCCTACAGGACAGCTATAATTCACCCCTCCACTTT. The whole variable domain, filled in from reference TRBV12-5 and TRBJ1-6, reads DARVTQTPRHKVTEMGQEVTMRCQPILGHNTVFWYRQTMMQGLELLAYFRNRAPLDDSGMPKDRFSAEMPDATLATLKIQPSEPRDSAVYFCASALQDSYNSPLHFGNGTRLTVT.

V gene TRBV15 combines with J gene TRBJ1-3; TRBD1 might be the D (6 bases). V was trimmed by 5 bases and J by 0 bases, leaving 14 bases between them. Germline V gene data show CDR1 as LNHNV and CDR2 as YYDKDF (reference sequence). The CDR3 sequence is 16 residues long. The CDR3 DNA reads TGTGCCACCAGCGGTTCTTACAGGGCCTCTGGAAACACCATATATTTT. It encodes CATSGSYRASGNTIYF.

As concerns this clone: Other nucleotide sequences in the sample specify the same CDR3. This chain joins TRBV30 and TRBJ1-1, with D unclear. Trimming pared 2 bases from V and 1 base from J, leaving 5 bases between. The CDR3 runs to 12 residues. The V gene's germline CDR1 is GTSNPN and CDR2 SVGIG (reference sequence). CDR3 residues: CAWSPGNTEAFF. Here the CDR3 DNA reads TGTGCCTGGAGTCCGGGGAACACTGAAGCTTTCTTT.

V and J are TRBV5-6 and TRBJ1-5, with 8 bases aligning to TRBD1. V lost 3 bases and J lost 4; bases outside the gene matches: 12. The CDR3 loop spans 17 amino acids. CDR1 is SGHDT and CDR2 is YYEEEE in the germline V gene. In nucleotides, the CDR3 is TGTGCCAGCAGCTCCATCTCGCCGGGACAGGCTAATCAGCCCCAGCATTTT. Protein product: CASSSISPGQANQPQHF.

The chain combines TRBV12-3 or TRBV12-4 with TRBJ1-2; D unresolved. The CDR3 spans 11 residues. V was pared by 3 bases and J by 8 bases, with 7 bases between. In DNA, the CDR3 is TGTGCCAGCAGTTTCGGGTCGGGCTACACCTTC. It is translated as CASSFGSGYTF.

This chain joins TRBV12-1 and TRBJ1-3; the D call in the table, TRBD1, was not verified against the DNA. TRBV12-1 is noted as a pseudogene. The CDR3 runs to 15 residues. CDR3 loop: CASSPADSSGNTIYF. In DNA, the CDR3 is TGTGCCAGCAGCCCTGCGGACAGCTCTGGAAACACCATATATTTT.

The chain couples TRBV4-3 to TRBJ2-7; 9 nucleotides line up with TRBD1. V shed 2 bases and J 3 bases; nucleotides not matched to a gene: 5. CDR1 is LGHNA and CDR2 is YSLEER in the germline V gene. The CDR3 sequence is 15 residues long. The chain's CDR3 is CASSQRLTGGYEQYF. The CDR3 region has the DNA TGCGCCAGCAGCCAAAGGCTGACAGGGGGCTACGAGCAGTACTTC.

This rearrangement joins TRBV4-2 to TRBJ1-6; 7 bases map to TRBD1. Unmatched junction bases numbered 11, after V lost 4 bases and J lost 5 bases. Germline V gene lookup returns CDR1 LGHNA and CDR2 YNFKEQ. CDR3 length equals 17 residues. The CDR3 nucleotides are TGTGCCAGCAGCCCAGACGAGGGGGCATTCGATAATTCACCCCTCCACTTT. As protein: CASSPDEGAFDNSPLHF.

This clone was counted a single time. DNA for the CDR3: TGTGCCAGCAGCTTTAGTGGGATTACAGGGGGGACGCAGTATTTT. Its translation: CASSFSGITGGTQYF. The chain has TRBV11-3 and TRBJ2-3, with 8 bases that match TRBD1. CDR3 length: 15 amino acids. The ends lost 3 bases at V and 9 bases at J; junction bases unmatched: 11. CDR1 SGHNT and CDR2 YENEEA come from the germline V gene.